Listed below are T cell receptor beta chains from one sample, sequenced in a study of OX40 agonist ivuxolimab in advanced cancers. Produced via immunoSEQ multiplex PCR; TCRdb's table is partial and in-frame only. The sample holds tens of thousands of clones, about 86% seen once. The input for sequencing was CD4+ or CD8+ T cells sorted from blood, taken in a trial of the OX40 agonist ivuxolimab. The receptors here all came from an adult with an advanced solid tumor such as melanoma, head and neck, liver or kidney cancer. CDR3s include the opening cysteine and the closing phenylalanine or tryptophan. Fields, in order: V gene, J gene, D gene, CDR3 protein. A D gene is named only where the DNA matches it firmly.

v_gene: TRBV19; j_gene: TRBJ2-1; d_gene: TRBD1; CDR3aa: CASSFHQGAFINEQFF
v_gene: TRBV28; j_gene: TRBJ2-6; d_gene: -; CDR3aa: CASRGGSSGANVLTF
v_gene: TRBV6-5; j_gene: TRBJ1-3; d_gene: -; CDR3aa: CASSLPGAGNTIYF
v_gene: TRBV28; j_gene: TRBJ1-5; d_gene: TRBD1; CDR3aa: CASSLLSGTGGIGSNQPQHF
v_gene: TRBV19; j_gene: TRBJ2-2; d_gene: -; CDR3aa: CASSIAGGRTGELFF
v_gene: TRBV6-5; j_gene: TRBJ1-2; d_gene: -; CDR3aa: CASSEGAASYGYTF
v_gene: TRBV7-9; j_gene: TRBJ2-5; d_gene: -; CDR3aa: CASSLEQETQYF
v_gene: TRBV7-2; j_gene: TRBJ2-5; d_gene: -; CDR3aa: CASSLTPSYRETQYF
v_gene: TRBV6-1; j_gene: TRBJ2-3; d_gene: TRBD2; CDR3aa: CASRTSGAPDTQYF
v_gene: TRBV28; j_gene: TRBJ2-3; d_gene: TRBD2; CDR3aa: CASIPAGGRTDTQYF
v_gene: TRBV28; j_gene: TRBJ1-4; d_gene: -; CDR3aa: CASSSRWKLFF
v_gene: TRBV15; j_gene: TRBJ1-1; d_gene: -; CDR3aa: CATSTAGMNTEAFF
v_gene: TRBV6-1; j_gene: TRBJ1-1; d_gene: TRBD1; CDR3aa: CASSTDRLRGTEAFF
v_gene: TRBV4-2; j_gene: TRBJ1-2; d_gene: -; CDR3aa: CASSQVRAQGGYTF
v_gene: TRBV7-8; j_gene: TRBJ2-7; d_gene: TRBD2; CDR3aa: CASSPNSGVRGEQYF
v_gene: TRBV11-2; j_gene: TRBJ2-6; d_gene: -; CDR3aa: CASSITPDIYSGANVLTF
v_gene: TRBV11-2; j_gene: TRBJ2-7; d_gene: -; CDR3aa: CASSLDGRAVGEQYF
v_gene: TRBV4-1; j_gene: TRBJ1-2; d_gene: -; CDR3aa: CASSQDRWGYTF
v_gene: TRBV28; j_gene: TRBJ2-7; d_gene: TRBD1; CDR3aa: CASSSPGTGSNEQYF
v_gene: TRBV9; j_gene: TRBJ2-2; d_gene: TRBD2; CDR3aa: CASSVRTSGSSNTGELFF
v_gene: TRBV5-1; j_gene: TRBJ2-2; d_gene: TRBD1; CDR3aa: CASSLLSGGEIGELFF
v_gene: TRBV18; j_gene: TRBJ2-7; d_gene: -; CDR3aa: CASSPRGAGGGYEQYF
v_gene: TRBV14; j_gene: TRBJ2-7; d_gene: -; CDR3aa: CASSRLLGYEQYF
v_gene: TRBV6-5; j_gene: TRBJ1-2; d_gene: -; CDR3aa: CASTYGRGGDYGYTF
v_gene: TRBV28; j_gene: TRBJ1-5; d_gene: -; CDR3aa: CASSFSRGLGSSWDQPQHF
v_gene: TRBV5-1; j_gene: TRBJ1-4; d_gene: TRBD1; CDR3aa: CASNLTTGGSTNEKLFF
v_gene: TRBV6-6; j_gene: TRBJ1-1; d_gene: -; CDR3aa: CASRRDLAGTEAFF
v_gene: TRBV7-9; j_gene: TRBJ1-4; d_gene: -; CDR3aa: CASSLGLGQTNEKLFF
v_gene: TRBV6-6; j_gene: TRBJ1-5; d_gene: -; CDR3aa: CASSYEEYSNQPQHF
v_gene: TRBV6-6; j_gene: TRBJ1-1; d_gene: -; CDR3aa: CASRIGFTGDTEAFF
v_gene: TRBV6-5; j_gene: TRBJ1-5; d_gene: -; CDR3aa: CASGRQGNQPQHF
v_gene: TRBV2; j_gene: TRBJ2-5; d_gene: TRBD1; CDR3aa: CASRGQALETQYF
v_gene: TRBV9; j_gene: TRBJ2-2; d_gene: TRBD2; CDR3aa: CASSTMGGTGELFF
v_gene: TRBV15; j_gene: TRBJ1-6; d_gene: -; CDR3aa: CATSRADSSPLHF
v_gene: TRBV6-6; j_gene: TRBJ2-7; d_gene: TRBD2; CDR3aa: CASSLGLAGDYEQYF
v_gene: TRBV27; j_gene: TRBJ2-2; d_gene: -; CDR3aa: CASSRPAPGELFF
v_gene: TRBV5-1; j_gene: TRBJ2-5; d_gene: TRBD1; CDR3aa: CASSPSDRVQETQYF
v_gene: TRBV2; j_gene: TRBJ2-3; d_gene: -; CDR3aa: CASRGDPTDTQYF
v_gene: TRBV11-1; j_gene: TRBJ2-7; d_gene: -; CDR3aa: CASSLADVGRATYEQYF
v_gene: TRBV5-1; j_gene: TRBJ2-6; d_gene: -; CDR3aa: CASSLIYRVTGANVLTF
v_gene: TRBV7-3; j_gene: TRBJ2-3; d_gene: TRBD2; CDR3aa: CASSIGLAGVGSPDTQYF
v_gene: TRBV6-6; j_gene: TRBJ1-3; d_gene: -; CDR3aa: CASTRLGGGNTIYF
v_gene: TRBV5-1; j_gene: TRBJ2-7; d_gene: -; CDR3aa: CASSLDNSYEQYF
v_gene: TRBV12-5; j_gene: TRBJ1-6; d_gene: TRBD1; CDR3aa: CASADLGRGYSPLHF
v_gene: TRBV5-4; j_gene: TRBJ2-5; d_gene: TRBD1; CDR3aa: CASRSTGGLETQYF
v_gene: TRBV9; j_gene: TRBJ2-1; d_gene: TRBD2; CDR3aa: CASSPRLAKSSYNEQFF
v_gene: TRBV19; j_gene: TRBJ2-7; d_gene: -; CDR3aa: CASRTGSSYEQYF
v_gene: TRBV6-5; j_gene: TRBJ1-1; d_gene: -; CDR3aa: CASTLLLGTEAFF
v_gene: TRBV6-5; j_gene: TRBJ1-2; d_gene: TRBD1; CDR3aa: CASSPQGIYGYTF
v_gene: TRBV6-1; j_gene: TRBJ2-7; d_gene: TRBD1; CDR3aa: CATHRGPTSYEQYF
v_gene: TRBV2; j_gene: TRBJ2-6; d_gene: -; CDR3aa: CASSPQTGANVLTF
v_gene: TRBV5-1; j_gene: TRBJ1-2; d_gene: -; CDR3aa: CASSLGGSVDYTF
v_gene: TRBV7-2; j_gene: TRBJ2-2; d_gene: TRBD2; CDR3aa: CASSSGGRRGGELFF
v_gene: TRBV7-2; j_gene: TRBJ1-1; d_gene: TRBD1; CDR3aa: CASSSQGTGGFGAFF
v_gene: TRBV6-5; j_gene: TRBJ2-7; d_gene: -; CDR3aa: CASSLTGAYEQYF
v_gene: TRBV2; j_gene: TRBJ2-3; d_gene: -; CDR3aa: CVTRREASYTDTQYF
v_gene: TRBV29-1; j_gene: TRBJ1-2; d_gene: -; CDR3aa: CSGSGTYGYTF